This T cell receptor (beta chain) was identified in a study of OX40 agonist ivuxolimab in advanced cancers. Study as a whole: Every patient in dose escalation had hepatocellular carcinoma, melanoma, renal cell or head and neck cancer. Allowance was made for prior anti-PD-1, anti-PD-L1 or anti-CTLA-4 therapy, and roughly 39% had some.

Study-level points and caveats: At doses 0.1 to 3.0 mg/kg, CD4+ and CD8+ clones expanded.

Some clones are missing from TCRdb's copy, which holds only in-frame ones; the method was immunoSEQ multiplex PCR. The table lists 40,000 to 45,000 clones, 80% of them singletons. Concerning this clone: Its antigen is currently unknown.

Systemic immunosuppression or a history of autoimmune disease excluded patients. Germline V gives CDR1 SNHLY, CDR2 FYNNEI. Trimming took 7 bases from V and 4 from J, leaving 11 bases between them. This CDR3 comprises 12 residues. The sequence came from an adult with an advanced solid tumor such as melanoma, head and neck, liver or kidney cancer. V gene TRBV2 combines with J gene TRBJ2-7; D uncertain. The sample was CD4+ or CD8+ T cells sorted from blood, taken in a trial of the OX40 agonist ivuxolimab. Here the CDR3 DNA reads TGTGCCAGCAAACTGCAGGAGTACGAGCAGTACTTC. As protein: CASKLQEYEQYF.